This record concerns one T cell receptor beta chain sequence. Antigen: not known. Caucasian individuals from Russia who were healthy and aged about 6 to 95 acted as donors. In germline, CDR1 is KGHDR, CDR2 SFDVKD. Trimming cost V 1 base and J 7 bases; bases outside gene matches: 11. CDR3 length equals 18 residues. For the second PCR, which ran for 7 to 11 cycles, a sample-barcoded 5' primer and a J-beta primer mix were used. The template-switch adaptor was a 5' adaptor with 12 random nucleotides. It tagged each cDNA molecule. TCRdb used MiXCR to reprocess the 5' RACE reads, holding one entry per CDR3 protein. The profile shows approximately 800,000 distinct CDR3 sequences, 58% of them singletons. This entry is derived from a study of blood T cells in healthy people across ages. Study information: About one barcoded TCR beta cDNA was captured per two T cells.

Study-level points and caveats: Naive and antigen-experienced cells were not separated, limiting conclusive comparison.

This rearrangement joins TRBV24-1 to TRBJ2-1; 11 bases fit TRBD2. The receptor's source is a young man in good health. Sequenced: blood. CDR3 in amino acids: CATSDFSVGLAGKNEQFF. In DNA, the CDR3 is TGTGCCACCAGTGATTTTTCGGTCGGACTAGCGGGTAAAAATGAGCAGTTCTTC.